The 18 T cell receptor beta chains below come from one sample, sequenced in a study of T cell responses to AZD1222 COVID-19 vaccine. Profiled with immunoSEQ multiplex PCR; TCRdb holds only in-frame clones, not every one. The profile covers fewer than 120,000 clones, with around nine tenths appearing a single time and 2.5% taken by the ten largest. Sequencing was performed on peripheral blood, taken 28 days after the second AZD1222 dose. The receptor source for this set is an adult who received the AZD1222 COVID-19 vaccine.

This chain uses TRBV6-2 or TRBV6-3 with TRBJ1-5; 7 bases are shared with TRBD1. V was pared by 0 bases and J by 6 bases, with 2 bases of the junction left unmatched. Germline lookup yields CDR1 MNHEY and CDR2 SVGEGT. The CDR3 runs to 14 residues. Here the CDR3 DNA reads TGTGCCAGCAGTTACTCAGGGGGCCGTCAGCCCCAGCATTTT. Protein: CASSYSGGRQPQHF.

This clone turned up a few times. The chain joins TRBV5-1 to TRBJ1-2, with D unclear. Looked up from germline, CDR1 is SGHRS and CDR2 is YFSETQ. The CDR3 spans 14 residues. V lost 4 bases and J 2 bases, leaving 12 bases between the germline ends. The CDR3 protein is CASSPSPGNYGYTF. The CDR3 DNA reads as TGCGCCAGCAGCCCTAGCCCAGGAAACTATGGCTACACCTTC.

V gene TRBV10-2 combines with J gene TRBJ2-2; 11 nucleotides align to TRBD2. V dropped 6 bases and J dropped 5; count of bases not matched to a gene: 11. This CDR3 has 17 amino acids. Per germline, CDR1 WSHSY and CDR2 SAAADI. Here the CDR3 reads CASRYPTSGVVTGELFF. The CDR3 nucleotides are TGCGCCAGCAGATATCCGACTAGCGGGGTAGTTACCGGGGAGCTGTTTTTT.

J is TRBJ2-2 and V is TRBV4-2, with D maybe TRBD2 (6 bases). This CDR3 has 17 residues. Germline V lookup: CDR1 LGHNA, CDR2 YNFKEQ. Trimming cost V 4 bases and J 2 bases, with 17 bases left between them. The CDR3 loop is CASSRQRRATNTGELFF. CDR3 bases: TGTGCCAGCAGCCGCCAGAGGAGGGCTACCAACACCGGGGAGCTGTTTTTT.

The V call is TRBV11-2, the J call TRBJ2-1; 8 nucleotides agree with TRBD2. J was trimmed by 2 bases and V by 1 base; bases with no gene match: 4. CDR1 is SGHAT, CDR2 FQNNGV, per germline. The CDR3 spans 16 residues. The CDR3 DNA is TGTGCCAGCAGCTTAGCAGCGGGGGTACCCTACAATGAGCAGTTCTTC. Encoded protein: CASSLAAGVPYNEQFF.

The chain joins TRBV12-5 to TRBJ1-1, with 8 bases fitting TRBD1. V shed 8 bases and J 2 bases; nucleotides not matched to a gene: 4. This CDR3 comprises 13 residues. Germline V gene lookup returns CDR1 LGHNT and CDR2 FRNRAP. The CDR3 region is CASRGQGNTEAFF. The CDR3 DNA reads TGTGCTAGTCGCGGACAGGGAAACACTGAAGCTTTCTTT.

The chain is built from TRBV19 and TRBJ2-1; 11 bases align to TRBD2. CDR1 and CDR2 from the germline V gene are LNHDA and SQIVND (reference sequence). V lost 1 base to trimming and J lost 7 bases; unmatched junction nucleotides: 3. The CDR3 consists of 15 residues. The CDR3 region is CASSIVSGGANEQFF. For the CDR3, the DNA is TGTGCCAGTAGTATAGTTAGCGGGGGGGCGAATGAGCAGTTCTTC. Drawing the rest from reference TRBV19 and TRBJ2-1, the complete variable domain is DGGITQSPKYLFRKEGQNVTLSCEQNLNHDAMYWYRQDPGQGLRLIYYSQIVNDFQKGDIAEGYSVSREKKESFPLTVTSAQKNPTAFYLCASSIVSGGANEQFFGPGTRLTVL.

This chain uses TRBV29-1 with TRBJ1-2, with 7 bases fitting TRBD1. The germline CDR1 and CDR2 sequences are SQVTM and ANQGSEA. The CDR3 spans 13 residues. The trim removed 4 bases at V and 3 bases at J, leaving 5 bases unmatched. CDR3 sequence reads: CSVGGGFDYGYTF. The CDR3 nucleotides read TGCAGCGTTGGAGGGGGCTTCGACTATGGCTACACCTTC.

V and J are TRBV18 and TRBJ2-2, with a weak D call TRBD1 (6 bases). The length of the CDR3 is 15 residues. The germline gives CDR1 KGHSH, CDR2 LQKENI. Trimming took 3 bases from V and 1 from J, leaving 9 bases between them. CDR3 nucleotides: TGTGCCAGCTCACCTAAGACAGGGAACACCGGGGAGCTGTTTTTT. Protein: CASSPKTGNTGELFF.

The chain joins TRBV9 to TRBJ2-3, with 7 bases lining up with TRBD2. From germline, CDR1 is SGDLS and CDR2 YYNGEE. V trimming: 0 bases; J trimming: 1 base; junction bases outside the gene matches: 5. The CDR3 has 16 amino acids. The CDR3 DNA reads TGTGCCAGCAGCGTAGGGGCGGGGGTACGCACAGATACGCAGTATTTT. It specifies CASSVGAGVRTDTQYF.

The rearrangement joins TRBV7-9 to TRBJ1-2; 9 bases align to TRBD1. Germline V gene sequence: CDR1 SEHNR, CDR2 FQNEAQ (reference sequence). V lost 6 bases, J lost 3 bases, and 2 bases stayed unmatched. The CDR3 loop spans 13 amino acids. Here the CDR3 reads CASSRTGDYGYTF. Here the CDR3 DNA reads TGTGCCAGCAGTCGGACAGGGGACTATGGCTACACCTTC.

This chain links TRBV5-1 with TRBJ1-1; weak D call: TRBD1 (5 bases). Germline CDR1 is SGHRS and CDR2 is YFSETQ. CDR3 size: 15 residues. Trimming took off 5 bases at V and 6 bases at J, with 20 bases between the two ends. In nucleotides, the CDR3 is TGCGCCAGCAGTCAAACCGCCAGGGAAAGCGCTGAAGCTTTCTTT. Translating gives CASSQTARESAEAFF.

The genes are TRBV18 and TRBJ1-3; tentative D call: TRBD1 (6 bases). V lost 3 bases and J 0 bases, leaving 15 bases between the germline ends. CDR1 KGHSH and CDR2 LQKENI come from the germline V gene. CDR3 length: 17 residues. The CDR3 DNA reads TGTGCCAGCTCACCGTCGGCTGGACAGTACTCTGGAAACACCATATATTTT. This translates into CASSPSAGQYSGNTIYF.

The V gene is TRBV3-1 (or the pseudogene TRBV3-2), the J gene TRBJ2-7; 10 nucleotides align to TRBD1. Germline V gene sequence: CDR1 LGHDT, CDR2 YNNKEL (reference sequence). The CDR3 has 16 amino acids. Trimming at V came to 0 bases and at J to 6 bases, leaving 8 bases not matched to a gene. CDR3 sequence (DNA): TGTGCCAGCAGCCAAGATCAGGGGACAGGGGCCGCCGAGCAGTACTTC. This encodes CASSQDQGTGAAEQYF.

The V and J genes are TRBV6-2 or TRBV6-3 and TRBJ2-5; possibly TRBD2 for D (5 bases). Trimming removed 5 bases from V and 5 bases from J, with 6 bases in between. The CDR3 totals 11 residues. Germline V lookup: CDR1 MNHEY, CDR2 SVGEGT. The CDR3: CASSRRETQYF. Here the CDR3 DNA reads TGTGCCAGCAGTAGGAGGGAGACCCAGTACTTC.

The rearrangement links TRBV27 to TRBJ1-1; no firm D call. Germline loops: CDR1 MNHEY, CDR2 SMNVEV (reference sequence). CDR3 length: 14 amino acids. V dropped 0 bases and J dropped 1 base, with 6 bases sitting between them. The CDR3 region has the DNA TGTGCCAGCAGTTTATCGATGGCGAACACTGAAGCTTTCTTT. Encoded protein: CASSLSMANTEAFF.

The chain employs TRBV5-8 and TRBJ1-1; D is uncertain. V shed 1 base and J shed 7 bases, with 5 bases lying between them. The CDR3 covers 11 residues. Germline-derived CDR1 and CDR2 are SGHTS and YDEGEE. This chain's CDR3 is CASSLYREAFF. The CDR3 nucleotides are TGTGCCAGCAGCTTGTACCGTGAAGCTTTCTTT.

The rearrangement links TRBV7-2 to TRBJ1-6; D is perhaps TRBD1 (5 bases). CDR1 and CDR2 (germline): SGHTA, FQGNSA. Trimming left V 6 bases short and J 0 bases short, with 15 bases between. The CDR3 spans 17 residues. This chain's CDR3 is CASRRTGGGSYNSPLHF. CDR3 nucleotide sequence: TGTGCCAGCAGACGGACTGGGGGAGGCTCCTATAATTCACCCCTCCACTTT.